These 30 T cell receptor beta chains were sequenced from one sample in a study of blood T cell repertoires in COVID-19 (dated by TCRdb to 2018 to 2020). The library came from the immunoSEQ multiplex PCR assay. TCRdb carries this immuneACCESS record with in-frame sequences only. Its versions omit some clonotypes, under half of them owing to an unresolved V gene in the studies checked, with the rest unexplained. Within this sample are about 100,000 clones, with 86% of them counted one time only. The ten largest clones represent 1.5% to 2% of the sample. The sample was peripheral blood. Receptors originate from an elderly man with acute or convalescent COVID-19.

V usage is TRBV7-6 and J usage is TRBJ2-7, with TRBD1 matching 9 bases. V lost 5 bases and J lost 2; bases outside the gene matches: 7. This CDR3 spans 15 amino acids. Germline CDR1 is SGHVS and CDR2 is FNYEAQ. CDR3 loop: CASSQTGGFTYEQYF. The DNA of the CDR3 is TGTGCCAGCAGCCAGACAGGGGGGTTCACCTACGAGCAGTACTTC.

The genes are TRBV27 and TRBJ1-5; D uncertain. The CDR3 is made up of 14 amino acids. CDR1 is MNHEY and CDR2 is SMNVEV in the germline V gene (reference sequence). The V end lost 8 bases, the J end lost 0 bases, and 11 bases lay between the germline ends. The CDR3 region is CASRTGYSNQPQHF. The DNA of the CDR3 is TGTGCCAGCCGAACGGGGTATAGCAATCAGCCCCAGCATTTT.

This clone has a handful of counts. V and J are TRBV4-1 and TRBJ2-7; perhaps TRBD2 as D (6 bases). This CDR3 comprises 14 residues. Trimming cost V 1 base and J 3 bases, with 10 bases left between them. The germline gives CDR1 MGHRA, CDR2 YSYEKL. The CDR3, as DNA: TGCGCCAGCAGCCAAGGCGGGACCTACTACGAGCAGTACTTC. This gives the protein CASSQGGTYYEQYF.

This sequence joins TRBV6-1 and TRBJ2-7; 9 bases match TRBD2. This CDR3 is built from 17 residues. CDR1 is MNHNS and CDR2 is SASEGT in the germline V gene. V was pared by 4 bases and J by 2 bases, with 12 bases of the junction left unmatched. The DNA for the CDR3 is TGTGCCAGCAGTGTTGAGGGTAGGCTAGCGGGGACCTACGAGCAGTACTTC. Its protein product is CASSVEGRLAGTYEQYF.

The rearrangement uses TRBV7-2 and TRBJ2-1; 13 nucleotides line up with TRBD2. V shed 3 bases and J 5 bases; nucleotides not matched to a gene: 4. CDR1 and CDR2 (germline): SGHTA, FQGNSA. This CDR3 contains 16 residues. The CDR3 bases are TGTGCCAGCAGCTTGGACGGGACTAGCGGGAACAATGAGCAGTTCTTC. It codes for CASSLDGTSGNNEQFF. Full variable domain (outside the CDR3, taken from reference TRBV7-2 and TRBJ2-1): GAGVSQSPSNKVTEKGKDVELRCDPISGHTALYWYRQSLGQGLEFLIYFQGNSAPDKSGLPSDRFSAERTGGSVSTLTIQRTQQEDSAVYLCASSLDGTSGNNEQFFGPGTRLTVL.

The chain carries TRBV9 and TRBJ1-2; no firm D call. V was pared by 2 bases and J by 2 bases, with 4 bases between. CDR1 is SGDLS, CDR2 YYNGEE, per germline. The CDR3 is made up of 12 amino acids. The CDR3 here is CASSVRNYGYTF. The DNA of the CDR3 is TGTGCCAGCAGCGTTAGAAACTATGGCTACACCTTC.

The chain links TRBV5-3 to TRBJ2-2, with D possibly TRBD1 on 6 matching bases. TRBV5-3 is placed among ORFs of uncertain function. V was shortened by 6 bases and J by 2 bases, with 20 bases between the two germline ends. CDR3 length: 17 residues. CDR3 loop: CARTRRQVLTNTGELFF. CDR3 sequence (DNA): TGTGCCAGAACCCGAAGACAGGTTCTTACCAACACCGGGGAGCTGTTTTTT.

The chain's CDR3 is CASSRRPIFGGLAGVHEQFF. CDR3 coding DNA: TGTGCCAGCAGCCGGAGGCCTATCTTCGGTGGGCTAGCGGGAGTTCATGAGCAGTTCTTC. This sequence joins TRBV9 and TRBJ2-1, with 10 bases aligning to TRBD2. CDR3 length: 20 residues. The germline CDR1 and CDR2 sequences are SGDLS and YYNGEE. V dropped 4 bases and J dropped 8; count of bases not matched to a gene: 24.

V usage is TRBV30 and J usage is TRBJ2-1, with 7 positions matching TRBD2. V trimming: 1 base; J trimming: 3 bases; junction bases outside the gene matches: 6. The CDR3 loop spans 15 amino acids. Germline V gives CDR1 GTSNPN, CDR2 SVGIG (reference sequence). The CDR3, as DNA: TGTGCCTGGAGTGCGGGTAGCGGGTACTACAATGAGCAGTTCTTC. Its protein product is CAWSAGSGYYNEQFF. The full variable domain, completed using reference TRBV30 and TRBJ2-1, is SQTIHQWPATLVQPVGSPLSLECTVEGTSNPNLYWYRQAAGRGLQLLFYSVGIGQISSEVPQNLSASRPQDRQFILSSKKLLLSDSGFYLCAWSAGSGYYNEQFFGPGTRLTVL.

The V gene is TRBV12-5, the J gene TRBJ1-1; 10 bases are a match to TRBD1. The trim removed 0 bases at V and 4 bases at J, leaving 5 bases unmatched. The CDR3 is 16 residues long. Germline-derived CDR1 and CDR2 are LGHNT and FRNRAP. CDR3 loop: CASGLVQGTGVTEAFF. CDR3 coding DNA: TGTGCTAGTGGTTTGGTACAAGGGACAGGGGTCACTGAAGCTTTCTTT.

This clone was counted a few times. The rearrangement links TRBV7-2 to TRBJ1-1; the D is unclear. The V end lost 1 base, the J end lost 9 bases, and 12 bases lay between the germline ends. Germline lookup yields CDR1 SGHTA and CDR2 FQGNSA. This CDR3 comprises 13 residues. The CDR3 sequence: CASSLDGNTQAFF. Here the CDR3 DNA reads TGTGCCAGCAGCTTAGATGGCAACACCCAAGCTTTCTTT.

This chain uses TRBV9 with TRBJ2-4; 7 bases match TRBD2. V lost 1 base and J lost 3; bases outside the gene matches: 4. The CDR3 is made up of 15 amino acids. The germline V gene has CDR1 SGDLS and CDR2 YYNGEE. The CDR3 loop is CASSVQPSGKNIQYF. The CDR3 DNA reads TGTGCCAGCAGCGTACAGCCTAGCGGCAAAAACATTCAGTACTTC.

The rearrangement links TRBV29-1 to TRBJ2-3; D is unclear. With 1 base removed from V and 8 bases from J, the gap between germline ends came to 7 bases. This CDR3 region has 11 residues. CDR1 and CDR2 (germline): SQVTM, ANQGSEA. In nucleotides, the CDR3 is TGCAGCGTTGAAGTTTCGGGTACGCAGTATTTT. Translating gives CSVEVSGTQYF.

CDR3 residues: CASSPPFWDRGRANEKLFF. The CDR3 bases are TGTGCCAGCAGCCCCCCATTCTGGGACAGGGGGCGGGCTAATGAAAAACTGTTTTTT. The chain carries TRBV11-2 and TRBJ1-4, with 12 bases identical to TRBD1. V shed 5 bases and J 3 bases; nucleotides not matched to a gene: 13. The CDR3 totals 19 residues. Germline-derived CDR1 and CDR2 are SGHAT and FQNNGV.

The V call is TRBV28, the J call TRBJ2-5, with TRBD2 matching over 7 bases. The CDR3 contains 16 residues. Germline V gene sequence: CDR1 MDHEN, CDR2 SYDVKM. Losses at the gene ends were 1 base for V and 1 base for J; bases not matched to a gene: 6. The CDR3 sequence is CASSLLGEGIQETQYF. DNA of the CDR3: TGTGCCAGCAGTTTATTGGGGGAGGGCATCCAAGAGACCCAGTACTTC.

The chain is built from TRBV27 and TRBJ1-5; D is unresolved. CDR1 and CDR2 from the germline V gene are MNHEY and SMNVEV (reference sequence). This CDR3 comprises 9 residues. Trimming shortened V by 8 bases and J by 7 bases, and 3 bases separated the two germline ends. CDR3 loop: CASGQPQHF. DNA for the CDR3: TGTGCCAGCGGCCAGCCCCAGCATTTT.

Of note for this clone: The identical CDR3 is also encoded by other nucleotide sequences in the sample. V and J are TRBV7-9 and TRBJ2-2, with 8 positions matching TRBD1. The ends lost 1 base at V and 5 bases at J; junction bases unmatched: 3. CDR3 length: 15 residues. In germline, CDR1 is SEHNR, CDR2 FQNEAQ (reference sequence). CDR3: CASSLGTGITGELFF. The CDR3 DNA is TGTGCCAGCAGCTTAGGGACAGGGATAACCGGGGAGCTGTTTTTT.

The chain links TRBV11-3 to TRBJ2-7; 8 bases are shared with TRBD1. Germline CDR1 and CDR2: SGHNT and YENEEA. This CDR3 region has 17 residues. V gave up 4 bases and J gave up 2 bases; unmatched junction bases: 13. For the CDR3, the DNA is TGTGCCAGCAGCTGCCGGGACAGGTGGTACGGGGCCTACGAGCAGTACTTC. Translation gives CASSCRDRWYGAYEQYF.

This clone was seen a single time. The chain employs TRBV27 and TRBJ2-3; 7 bases are shared with TRBD1. The V segment lost 5 bases and the J segment 3 bases; nucleotides outside the gene matches: 8. This CDR3 spans 15 amino acids. Germline CDR1 MNHEY, CDR2 SMNVEV (reference sequence). The CDR3 DNA reads as TGTGCCAGCAGTCCCCCGACAGGGCTGACAGATACGCAGTATTTT. Translated: CASSPPTGLTDTQYF.

The rearrangement joins TRBV4-1 to TRBJ2-3; tentatively, D is TRBD2 (5 bases). Germline loops: CDR1 MGHRA, CDR2 YSYEKL. V gave up 4 bases and J gave up 0 bases, with 11 bases separating them. This CDR3 comprises 15 residues. The CDR3 DNA follows: TGCGCCAGCAGCCTAAGTAGCGCGAGCACAGATACGCAGTATTTT. Translation gives CASSLSSASTDTQYF.

V gene TRBV28 combines with J gene TRBJ2-7; the D gene is possibly TRBD1 (6 bases). Germline V gives CDR1 MDHEN, CDR2 SYDVKM. The CDR3 covers 14 residues. V lost 4 bases, J lost 0 bases, and 10 bases lay in between. In DNA, the CDR3 is TGTGCCAGCAGTTCGGTAGGGGGCTCCTACGAGCAGTACTTC. Its translation is CASSSVGGSYEQYF.

The genes are TRBV3-1 (or the pseudogene TRBV3-2) and TRBJ2-1, with unresolved D. The CDR3 loop spans 14 amino acids. Looked up from germline, CDR1 is LGHDT and CDR2 is YNNKEL (reference sequence). V gave up 6 bases and J gave up 3 bases, with 12 bases separating them. This CDR3 is CASSRTGCYNEQFF. The DNA of the CDR3 is TGTGCCAGCAGTCGTACGGGTTGCTACAATGAGCAGTTCTTC.

This chain uses TRBV21-1 with TRBJ1-4; TRBD1 is the table's D call and was not checked against the DNA. TRBV21-1 is a pseudogene. The CDR3 consists of 10 residues. The CDR3 nucleotides are TGTGCCAGGGACATTGAAAAACTGTTTTTT. Protein: CARDIEKLFF.

The V and J genes are TRBV28 and TRBJ2-7, with TRBD2 matching 8 bases. The germline gives CDR1 MDHEN, CDR2 SYDVKM. The CDR3 extends over 14 amino acids. V dropped 7 bases and J dropped 6; count of bases not matched to a gene: 11. This CDR3 reads CASIREGGLSEQYF. In DNA form, the CDR3 reads TGTGCCAGCATTCGGGAGGGAGGGCTGAGCGAGCAGTACTTC.

The chain is built from TRBV19 and TRBJ2-7; 9 positions match TRBD1. Germline CDR1 reads LNHDA; CDR2 reads SQIVND (reference sequence). The CDR3 is 13 residues long. V shed 5 bases, J shed 7 bases, and the junction held 6 bases outside the gene matches. CDR3 loop: CASSSRTGVEQYF. For the CDR3, the DNA is TGTGCCAGTAGTTCTCGGACAGGGGTAGAGCAGTACTTC.

The V call is TRBV19, the J call TRBJ1-1; D may be TRBD1 (5 bases). Looked up from germline, CDR1 is LNHDA and CDR2 is SQIVND (reference sequence). The V gene lost 0 bases and the J gene lost 1 base, with 9 bases spanning the gap. This CDR3 contains 15 residues. The CDR3 sequence is CASSIEGVRNTEAFF. CDR3 DNA: TGTGCCAGTAGTATAGAAGGGGTAAGGAACACTGAAGCTTTCTTT.

The chain has TRBV7-6 and TRBJ1-6; a weak D match, TRBD1 (5 bases). CDR1 SGHVS and CDR2 FNYEAQ come from the germline V gene. The V and J ends lost 1 base and 1 base respectively, with 11 bases between them. The CDR3 sequence is 17 residues long. Here the CDR3 reads CASSLGPGGSYNSPLHF. CDR3 coding DNA: TGTGCCAGCAGCTTAGGGCCCGGGGGTTCCTATAATTCACCCCTCCACTTT.

The chain couples TRBV27 to TRBJ1-2; D ambiguous. V dropped 2 bases and J dropped 0 bases, with 7 bases sitting between them. Germline CDR1 is MNHEY and CDR2 is SMNVEV (reference sequence). This CDR3 is 14 amino acids long. The chain's CDR3 is CASSLIDSNYGYTF. The CDR3 DNA reads as TGTGCCAGCAGTTTAATAGACTCTAACTATGGCTACACCTTC.

This clone is a singleton in its sample. The chain recombines TRBV14 with TRBJ1-4, with 7 nucleotides matching TRBD1. The germline V gene has CDR1 SGHDN and CDR2 FVKESK. The J segment lost 6 bases and the V segment lost 4 bases, leaving 8 bases of the junction unmatched. The length of the CDR3 is 15 residues. CDR3 loop: CASSLTGTAYEKLFF. CDR3 sequence (DNA): TGTGCCAGCAGCCTTACCGGGACAGCGTATGAAAAACTGTTTTTT.

The CDR3 DNA is TGTGCCAGCAGCTTGACGACAGGATCCCCTCTTGGGGCCAACGTCCTGACTTTC. It translates to CASSLTTGSPLGANVLTF. V gene TRBV5-6 combines with J gene TRBJ2-6; TRBD1 might be the D (6 bases). The CDR3 covers 18 residues. V dropped 1 base and J dropped 3 bases, with 17 bases sitting between them. The germline CDR1 and CDR2 sequences are SGHDT and YYEEEE.